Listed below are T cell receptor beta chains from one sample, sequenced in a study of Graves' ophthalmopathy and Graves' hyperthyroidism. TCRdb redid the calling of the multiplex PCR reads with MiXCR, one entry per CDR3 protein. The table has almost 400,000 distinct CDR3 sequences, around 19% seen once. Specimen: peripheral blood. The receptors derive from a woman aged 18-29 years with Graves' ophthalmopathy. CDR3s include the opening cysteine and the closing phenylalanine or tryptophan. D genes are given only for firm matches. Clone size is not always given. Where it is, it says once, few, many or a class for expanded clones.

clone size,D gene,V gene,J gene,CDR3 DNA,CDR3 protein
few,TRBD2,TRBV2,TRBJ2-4,TGTGCCAGCAGGGGACTAGCGGGAGCGGTTCAGTACTTC,CASRGLAGAVQYF
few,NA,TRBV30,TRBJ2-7,TGTGCCTGGAGGGGAATGCACGAGCAGTACTTC,CAWRGMHEQYF
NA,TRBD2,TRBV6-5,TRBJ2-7,TGTGCCAGCAGTTCTACTAGCGGAGCGTCCTACGAGCAGTACTTC,CASSSTSGASYEQYF
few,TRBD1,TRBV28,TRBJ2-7,TGTGCCAGCAGTTACCGGGACAGGTTTCCCTACGAGCAGTACTTC,CASSYRDRFPYEQYF
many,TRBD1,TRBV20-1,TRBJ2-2,TGCAGTGCTAGAGATCCATACAGGGGGAAGTGGAACACCGGGGAGCTGTTTTTT,CSARDPYRGKWNTGELFF
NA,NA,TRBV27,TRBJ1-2,TGTGCCAGCAGTTTAACCCTTTCGAGGGGTCGCTATGGCTACACCTTC,CASSLTLSRGRYGYTF
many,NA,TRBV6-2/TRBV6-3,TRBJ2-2,TGTGCCAGCAGTTACCCCCGGCGGGGTCGGGGTACTCGGGGCACCGGGGAGCTGTTTTTT,CASSYPRRGRGTRGTGELFF
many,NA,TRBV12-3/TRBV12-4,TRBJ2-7,TGTGCCAGCAGTTCCTTCCGGGACCACCGGCAGTACTTC,CASSSFRDHRQYF
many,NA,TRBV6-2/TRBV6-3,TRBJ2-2,TGTGCCAGCAATTTTAACAGGGTGGCTTCCGGGGAGCTGTTTTTT,CASNFNRVASGELFF
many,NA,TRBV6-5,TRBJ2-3,TGTGCCAGCAGTTACTCGGTGTATAGCACAGATACGCAGTATTTT,CASSYSVYSTDTQYF
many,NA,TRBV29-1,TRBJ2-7,TGCAGCGTGGACAGCCCCTCCTACGAGCAGTACTTC,CSVDSPSYEQYF
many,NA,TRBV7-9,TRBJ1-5,TGTGCCAGCAGCCTAGGGACGAGCAATCAGCCCCAGCATTTT,CASSLGTSNQPQHF
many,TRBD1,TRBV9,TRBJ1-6,TGTGCCAGCAGCATGGGACAGGGGGCAGCGAATTCACCCCTCCACTTT,CASSMGQGAANSPLHF
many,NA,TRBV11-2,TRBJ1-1,TGTGCCAGCAGGCCGATCAGGGGTCGTAACACTGAAGCTTTCTTT,CASRPIRGRNTEAFF
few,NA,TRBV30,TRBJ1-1,TGTGCCTGGAGTCGATTTGGGGACCGAGGGGAACGGAACACTGAAGCTTTCTTT,CAWSRFGDRGERNTEAFF
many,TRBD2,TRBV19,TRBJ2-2,TGTGCCAGTGGGGACTACTCAAACACCGGGGAGCTGTTTTTT,CASGDYSNTGELFF
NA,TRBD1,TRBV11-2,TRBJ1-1,TGTGCCAGCAGGTTAACAGGGGCCAGCACTGAAGCTTTCTTT,CASRLTGASTEAFF
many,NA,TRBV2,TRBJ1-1,TGTGCCAGTAGCGTTGGTCCTGAAGCTTTCTTT,CASSVGPEAFF
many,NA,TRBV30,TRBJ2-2,TGTGCCTGGAGTGTGGTTCTGGGGATGGGGGCCGGGGAGCTGTTTTTT,CAWSVVLGMGAGELFF